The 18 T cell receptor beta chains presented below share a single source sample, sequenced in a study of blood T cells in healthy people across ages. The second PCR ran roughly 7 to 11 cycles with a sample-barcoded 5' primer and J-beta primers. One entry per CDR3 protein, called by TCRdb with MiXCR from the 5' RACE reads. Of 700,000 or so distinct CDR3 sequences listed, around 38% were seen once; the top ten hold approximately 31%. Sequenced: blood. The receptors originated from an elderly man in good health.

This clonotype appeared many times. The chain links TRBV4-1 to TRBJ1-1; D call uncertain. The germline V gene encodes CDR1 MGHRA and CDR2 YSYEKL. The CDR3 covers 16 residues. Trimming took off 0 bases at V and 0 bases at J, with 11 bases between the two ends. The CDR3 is CASSQDTMQLNTEAFF. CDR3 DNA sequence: TGCGCCAGCAGCCAAGATACAATGCAGTTGAACACTGAAGCTTTCTTT.

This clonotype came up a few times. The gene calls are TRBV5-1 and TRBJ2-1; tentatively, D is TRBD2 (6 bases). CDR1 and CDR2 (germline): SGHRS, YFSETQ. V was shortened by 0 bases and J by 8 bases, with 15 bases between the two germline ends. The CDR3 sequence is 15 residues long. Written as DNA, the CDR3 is TGCGCCAGCAGCTTGGAGGGACTGACATTGTATGAGCAGTTCTTC. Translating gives CASSLEGLTLYEQFF.

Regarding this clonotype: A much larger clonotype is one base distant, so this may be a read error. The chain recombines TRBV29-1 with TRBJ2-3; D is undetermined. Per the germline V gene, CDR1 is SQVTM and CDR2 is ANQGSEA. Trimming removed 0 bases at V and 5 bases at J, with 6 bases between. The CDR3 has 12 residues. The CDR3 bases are TGCAGCGTTGAAGAACCCAGAGATACGCAGTATTTT. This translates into CSVEEPRDTQYF.

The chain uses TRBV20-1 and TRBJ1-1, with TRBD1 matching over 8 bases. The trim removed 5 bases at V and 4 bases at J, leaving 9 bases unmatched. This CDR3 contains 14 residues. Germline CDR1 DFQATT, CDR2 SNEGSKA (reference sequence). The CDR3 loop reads CSARRTGLGTEAFF. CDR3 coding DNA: TGCAGTGCTCGACGGACAGGGCTGGGCACTGAAGCTTTCTTT.

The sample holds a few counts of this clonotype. CDR3 in amino acids: CASSLHTNTEAFF. In nucleotides, the CDR3 is TGTGCCAGCAGCTTACACACCAACACTGAAGCTTTCTTT. The chain uses TRBV7-2 and TRBJ1-1; D is ambiguous. Germline CDR1 SGHTA, CDR2 FQGNSA. V was pared by 2 bases and J by 2 bases, with 6 bases between. This CDR3 region has 13 residues.

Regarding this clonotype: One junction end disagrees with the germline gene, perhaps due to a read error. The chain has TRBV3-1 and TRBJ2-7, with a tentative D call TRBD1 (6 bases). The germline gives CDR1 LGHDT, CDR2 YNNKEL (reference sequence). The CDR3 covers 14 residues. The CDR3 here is CAGSQAGVPTEQYF. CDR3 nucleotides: TGTGCCGGCAGCCAGGCAGGGGTCCCTACGGAGCAGTACTTC.

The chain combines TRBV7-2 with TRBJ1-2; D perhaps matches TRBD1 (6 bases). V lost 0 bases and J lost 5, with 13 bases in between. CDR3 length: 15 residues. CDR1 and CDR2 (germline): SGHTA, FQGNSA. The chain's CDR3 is CASSLAPGAGYGYTF. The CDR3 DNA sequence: TGTGCCAGCAGCTTAGCTCCGGGGGCAGGGTATGGCTACACCTTC.

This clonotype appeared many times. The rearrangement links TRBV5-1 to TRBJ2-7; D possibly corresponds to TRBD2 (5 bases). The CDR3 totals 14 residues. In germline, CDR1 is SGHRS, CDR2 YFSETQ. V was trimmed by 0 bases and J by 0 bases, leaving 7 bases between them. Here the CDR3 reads CASSLVDSSYEQYF. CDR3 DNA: TGCGCCAGCAGCTTGGTGGACTCCTCCTACGAGCAGTACTTC.

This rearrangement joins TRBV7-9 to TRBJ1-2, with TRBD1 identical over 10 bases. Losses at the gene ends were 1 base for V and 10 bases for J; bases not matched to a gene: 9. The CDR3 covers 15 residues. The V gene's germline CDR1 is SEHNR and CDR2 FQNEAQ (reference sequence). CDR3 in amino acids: CASSLVDRGDLVYTF. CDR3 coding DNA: TGTGCCAGCAGCTTAGTGGACAGGGGGGACCTAGTCTACACCTTC.

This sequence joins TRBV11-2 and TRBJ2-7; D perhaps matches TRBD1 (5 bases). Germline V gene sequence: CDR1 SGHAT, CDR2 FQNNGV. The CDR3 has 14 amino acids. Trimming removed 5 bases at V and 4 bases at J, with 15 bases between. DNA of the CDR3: TGTGCCAGCAGCCCTAGGGGATACGCGTACGAGCAGTACTTC. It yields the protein CASSPRGYAYEQYF.

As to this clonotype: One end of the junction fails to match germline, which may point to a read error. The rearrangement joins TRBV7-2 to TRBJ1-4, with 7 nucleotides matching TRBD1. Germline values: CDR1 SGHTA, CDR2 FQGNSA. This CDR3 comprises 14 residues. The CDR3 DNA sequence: TGTGCCAGCAGCAGCGGGACAGTTAATGGAAAACTGTTTTTT. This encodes CASSSGTVNGKLFF.

CDR3 amino acids: CSARDLTSGNTIYF. CDR3 DNA sequence: TGCAGTGCTAGAGATCTGACCTCTGGAAACACCATATATTTT. This chain connects TRBV20-1 to TRBJ1-3, with unresolved D. CDR1 is DFQATT and CDR2 is SNEGSKA in the germline V gene (reference sequence). Trimming took 0 bases from V and 0 from J, leaving 6 bases between them. There are 14 residues in the CDR3.

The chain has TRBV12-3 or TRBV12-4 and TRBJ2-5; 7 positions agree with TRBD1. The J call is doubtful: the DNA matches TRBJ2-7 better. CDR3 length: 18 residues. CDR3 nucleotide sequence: TGTGCCAGCAGTTTGGGGACAGCACGCATCTCCTTTCTGGGCGAGCAGTACTTC. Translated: CASSLGTARISFLGEQYF.

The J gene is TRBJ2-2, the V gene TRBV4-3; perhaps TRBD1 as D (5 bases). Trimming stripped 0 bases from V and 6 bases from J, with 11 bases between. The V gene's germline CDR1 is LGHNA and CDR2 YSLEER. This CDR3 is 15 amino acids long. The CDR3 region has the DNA TGCGCCAGCAGCCAAGATCGGCAGGGCCCCGGGGAGCTGTTTTTT. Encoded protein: CASSQDRQGPGELFF.

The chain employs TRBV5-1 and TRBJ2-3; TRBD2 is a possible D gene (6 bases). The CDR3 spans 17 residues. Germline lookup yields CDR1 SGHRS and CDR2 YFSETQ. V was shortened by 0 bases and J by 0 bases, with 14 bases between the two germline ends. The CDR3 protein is CASSLGGLRSSTDTQYF. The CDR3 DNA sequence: TGCGCCAGCAGCTTGGGGGGACTGCGTTCTAGCACAGATACGCAGTATTTT. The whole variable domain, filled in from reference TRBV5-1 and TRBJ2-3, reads KAGVTQTPRYLIKTRGQQVTLSCSPISGHRSVSWYQQTPGQGLQFLFEYFSETQRNKGNFPGRFSGRQFSNSRSEMNVSTLELGDSALYLCASSLGGLRSSTDTQYFGPGTRLTVL.

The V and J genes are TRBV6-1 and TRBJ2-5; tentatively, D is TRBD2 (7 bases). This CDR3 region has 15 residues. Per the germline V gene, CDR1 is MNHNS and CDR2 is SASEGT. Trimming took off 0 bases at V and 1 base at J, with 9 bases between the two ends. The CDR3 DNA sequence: TGTGCCAGCAGTGAAGCTAGGGGGGGCCAAGAGACCCAGTACTTC. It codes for CASSEARGGQETQYF.

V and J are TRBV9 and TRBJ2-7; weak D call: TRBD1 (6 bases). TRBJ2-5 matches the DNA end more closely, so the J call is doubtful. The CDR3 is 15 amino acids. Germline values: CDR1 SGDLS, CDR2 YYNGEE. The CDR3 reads CASSRVPTGGETQYF. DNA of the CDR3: TGTGCCAGCAGCCGAGTCCCGACAGGAGGAGAGACCCAGTACTTC.

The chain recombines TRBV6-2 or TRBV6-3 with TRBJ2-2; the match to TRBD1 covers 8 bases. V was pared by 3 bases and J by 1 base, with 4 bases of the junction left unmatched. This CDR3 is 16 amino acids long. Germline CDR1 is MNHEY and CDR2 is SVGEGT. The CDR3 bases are TGTGCCAGCAGTTATGCCGGGACAGGGAACACCGGGGAGCTGTTTTTT. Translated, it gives CASSYAGTGNTGELFF.